The 22 T cell receptor beta chains reported below all come from one sample, sequenced in a study of tissue T cells after allogeneic stem cell transplantation. Sample time point: mouse harvest day 7 after allogeneic transplant. Tail vein injection delivered 10^7 T-cell-depleted bone marrow cells and 10^6 splenic CD5+ T cells. Data came from immunoSEQ multiplex PCR; TCRdb stores just in-frame clones and leaves some out. The table shows approximately 6,600 clones, with around 43% occurring only once. The material sequenced was lymph node tissue. The receptors shown here come from a female BALB/c mouse given C57BL/6 T cells with graft-versus-host disease after an allogeneic hematopoietic cell transplant.

This clone was counted a few times. Genes and germline come from the mouse. From the germline J gene comes the end of the CDR3, since the read stops 1 residue before it. This rearrangement joins TRBV26 to TRBJ1-4, with no clear D. V lost 7 bases, J lost 3 bases, and 6 bases lay in between. There are 12 residues in the CDR3. The germline V gene encodes CDR1 KGHPV and CDR2 FQNQEV (reference sequence). The sequenced CDR3 bases are TGTGCCAGCACACAGACCAACGAAAGATTATTT. Translated, it gives CASTQTNERLF. The full-length CDR3 reads as CASTQTNERLFF.

Concerning this clone: The genes are named according to mouse. The read falls 1 residue short of the CDR3 end, and the missing part is taken from the germline J gene. The chain couples TRBV13-1 to TRBJ2-3, with TRBD1 as a possible D gene (6 bases). The V and J ends lost 0 bases and 0 bases respectively, with 8 bases between them. Per germline, CDR1 NSHNY and CDR2 SYGAGN. The CDR3 is made up of 15 amino acids. The CDR3 sequence: CASSDARGSAETLYF. Partial CDR3 DNA: TGTGCCAGCAGTGATGCTAGGGGGAGTGCAGAAACGCTGTAT.

With regard to this clone: Gene names refer to mouse genes. The read finishes 1 residue shy of the CDR3 end, and the germline J gene is used to complete it. This chain connects TRBV26 to TRBJ1-1; the D is unclear. V dropped 4 bases and J dropped 5 bases, with 8 bases sitting between them. The CDR3 totals 12 residues. In germline, CDR1 is KGHPV, CDR2 FQNQEV (reference sequence). The DNA read from the CDR3 is TGTGCCAGCAGTCGCGGGCAGACAGAAGTCTTC. This sequence encodes CASSRGQTEVF. The entire CDR3 sequence reads CASSRGQTEVFF. The entire variable domain, with the rest obtained from reference TRBV26 and TRBJ1-1, is as follows: NSKVIQTPRYLVKGQGQKAKMRCIPEKGHPVVFWYQQNKNNEFKFLINFQNQEVLQQIDMTEKRFSAECPSNSPCSLEIQSSEAGDSALYLCASSRGQTEVFFGKGTRLTVV.

Note on this clone: Gene names refer to mouse genes. The read comes to an end 1 residue before the CDR3 does, leaving the germline J gene to fill in the end. The V gene is TRBV20, the J gene TRBJ1-3; D is unresolved. The CDR3 contains 13 residues. The V gene's germline CDR1 is GFQATS and CDR2 STVNSAI. V gave up 2 bases and J gave up 0 bases, with 5 bases separating them. The CDR3 protein is CGARWGSGNTLYF. The CDR3 bases that were read are TGTGGTGCTAGGTGGGGTTCTGGAAATACGCTCTAT.

About this clone itself: Gene names denote mouse genes. The sequenced fragment ends 1 residue before the CDR3 boundary, so the rest is inferred from the germline J gene. This chain connects TRBV13-3 to TRBJ2-7; the D call may be TRBD1 or TRBD2 (5 bases each). Germline CDR1 NNHDY, CDR2 SYVADS. Trimming pared 0 bases from V and 6 bases from J, leaving 19 bases between. The CDR3 loop spans 16 amino acids. CDR3: CASSDARGWAGTEQYF. The CDR3 DNA, read in part, is TGTGCCAGCAGTGATGCTAGAGGATGGGCTGGGACTGAACAGTAC.

Points on this clone: Any gene name here is a mouse gene name. Read sequence stops 1 residue before the CDR3 end, and the germline J gene provides the missing end. The chain has TRBV20 and TRBJ2-7; 8 nucleotides line up with TRBD1. The CDR3 has 13 amino acids. Germline-derived CDR1 and CDR2 are GFQATS and STVNSAI. Germline trimming cut 3 bases from V and 7 bases from J; bases unmatched to any gene: 8. The chain's CDR3 is CGARAQGAREQYF. The sequenced CDR3 bases are TGTGGTGCTAGAGCCCAGGGGGCGCGAGAACAGTAC.

For this clone: Gene and germline names: mouse. The CDR3 bases that were read are TGTGCCAGCAGTCTGCACAATTCCTATAATTCGCCCCTCTAC. Translating it yields CASSLHNSYNSPLY. The CDR3 in its entirety is CASSLHNSYNSPLYF. This sequence joins TRBV26 and TRBJ1-6; D unresolved. The read ends 1 residue before the CDR3 terminus; that terminus is restored from the germline J gene. TRBJ1-6 has ORF status, its function being uncertain. The germline V gene encodes CDR1 KGHPV and CDR2 FQNQEV (reference sequence). Trimming shortened V by 2 bases and J by 0 bases, and 5 bases separated the two germline ends. This CDR3 has 15 amino acids.

This clone is termed medium-sized. Gene names are mouse gene names. The DNA ends 1 residue before the CDR3 does, and the rest of the CDR3 is filled in from the germline J gene. This rearrangement joins TRBV14 to TRBJ2-7; the match to TRBD2 covers 11 bases. This CDR3 is 13 amino acids long. V dropped 4 bases and J dropped 4; count of bases not matched to a gene: 1. CDR1 and CDR2 (germline): SGHDT, FRDEAV. This chain's CDR3 is CASSRDWGYEQYF. The CDR3 bases that were read are TGTGCCAGCAGTCGGGACTGGGGGTATGAACAGTAC. Combining the CDR3 with reference TRBV14 and TRBJ2-7 gives the whole variable domain EAGVTQSPRYAVLQEGQAVSFWCDPISGHDTLYWYQQPRDQGPQLLVYFRDEAVIDNSQLPSDRFSAVRPKGTNSTLKIQSAKQGDTATYLCASSRDWGYEQYFGPGTRLTVL.

By share of the sample, this clone is medium-sized. Germline and genes: mouse. With the read ending 1 residue before the CDR3 end, the germline J gene is used to fill in that end. The V and J genes are TRBV16 and TRBJ2-7; TRBD1 matches at 8 bases. This CDR3 has 13 residues. Unmatched junction bases numbered 0, after V lost 1 base and J lost 4 bases. Germline V gene data show CDR1 as SGHSA and CDR2 as FRNQAP. The covered CDR3 bases are TGTGCAAGCAGCTTAGGACAGGGGTATGAACAGTAC. Translated, it gives CASSLGQGYEQY. The complete CDR3 sequence is CASSLGQGYEQYF.

This clone was picked up a small number of times. Gene names and germline refer to mouse. The CDR3 end lies 1 residue beyond the end of the read and is filled in from the germline J gene. The chain couples TRBV12-2 to TRBJ2-3; D is unclear. CDR3 length: 14 residues. Trimming cost V 0 bases and J 0 bases, with 6 bases left between them. CDR1 and CDR2 (germline): SGHLS, HYDKME. The covered CDR3 bases are TGTGCCAGCTCTCTCGTCTCTAGTGCAGAAACGCTGTAT. Amino acids: CASSLVSSAETLY. The whole CDR3 protein is CASSLVSSAETLYF. The variable domain in full, with the rest retrieved from reference TRBV12-2 and TRBJ2-3, is NSGVVQSPRYIIKGKGERSILKCIPISGHLSVAWYQQTQGQELKFFIQHYDKMERDKGNLPSRFSVQQFDDYHSEMNMSALELEDSAVYFCASSLVSSAETLYFGSGTRLTVL.

Comment on this clone: Mouse gene names apply. The read terminates 1 residue ahead of where the CDR3 ends, so the germline J gene completes it. This chain joins TRBV1 and TRBJ2-7; 10 bases line up with TRBD2. CDR3 length: 16 residues. CDR1 NSQYPW and CDR2 LRSPGD come from the germline V gene (reference sequence). V lost 3 bases, J lost 1 base, and 6 bases stayed unmatched. CDR3 sequence: CTCSAPTGGLSYEQYF. Incomplete CDR3 DNA: TGCACCTGCAGTGCCCCGACTGGGGGGCTATCCTATGAACAGTAC. The whole variable domain, filled in from reference TRBV1 and TRBJ2-7, reads VTLLEQNPRWRLVPRGQAVNLRCILKNSQYPWMSWYQQDLQKQLQWLFTLRSPGDKEVKSLPGADYLATRVTDTELRLQVANMSQGRTLYCTCSAPTGGLSYEQYFGPGTRLTVL.

This clone showed up just a few times. The gene names given are mouse names. The read falls 1 residue short of the CDR3 end, and the missing part is taken from the germline J gene. The chain has TRBV19 and TRBJ2-4, with D tentatively TRBD1 (6 bases). Germline lookup yields CDR1 FNHDT and CDR2 SITEND (reference sequence). CDR3 size: 14 residues. Trimming cost V 3 bases and J 4 bases, with 12 bases left between them. CDR3 in amino acids: CASSTTGRENTLYF. The CDR3 DNA, read in part, is TGTGCCAGCAGTACCACAGGGAGGGAAAACACCTTGTAC.

A few counts support this clone. Mouse germline and gene names are used. The read is 1 residue too short to cover the CDR3 end, so that end is filled in from the germline J gene. The J gene is TRBJ1-1, the V gene TRBV26; D might be TRBD1 (5 bases). Germline V CDR1 and CDR2: KGHPV, FQNQEV (reference sequence). With 2 bases removed from V and 3 bases from J, the gap between germline ends came to 10 bases. The CDR3 totals 14 residues. The CDR3 is CASSLTGRHTEVFF. Incomplete CDR3 DNA: TGTGCCAGCAGTCTGACAGGAAGGCACACAGAAGTCTTC.

For this clone: Mouse names are used for the genes. The sequenced fragment ends 1 residue before the CDR3 boundary, so the rest is inferred from the germline J gene. The V and J genes are TRBV3 and TRBJ1-4, with D uncertain. The CDR3 consists of 12 residues. Trimming cost V 3 bases and J 4 bases, with 3 bases left between them. Germline CDR1 reads SNHLY; CDR2 reads FYNGKV (reference sequence). CDR3 sequence: CASSFRNERLFF. The CDR3 DNA, read in part, is TGTGCCAGCAGCTTCCGCAACGAAAGATTATTT. Full variable domain (rest looked up from reference TRBV3 and TRBJ1-4): GPKVLQIPSHQIIDMGQMVTLNCDPVSNHLYFYWYKQILGQQMEFLVNFYNGKVMEKSKLFKDQFSVERPDGSYFTLKIQPTALEDSAVYFCASSFRNERLFFGHGTKLSVL.

The table lists this clone with a few counts. These gene names are mouse names. The read ends 1 residue before the CDR3 terminus; that terminus is restored from the germline J gene. The rearrangement links TRBV26 to TRBJ2-3; D may match TRBD1 or TRBD2 (6 bases each). CDR3 size: 15 residues. Germline V gives CDR1 KGHPV, CDR2 FQNQEV (reference sequence). Deletions cut 2 bases from V and 1 base from J, with 10 bases between. The part of the CDR3 DNA that was read is TGTGCCAGCAGTCTGCGGGGGCGAGGTGCAGAAACGCTGTAT. This sequence encodes CASSLRGRGAETLY. The full CDR3 reads CASSLRGRGAETLYF.

This clone was seen just once. All gene names here are mouse names. The CDR3 end falls 1 residue outside the read, so it is completed with the germline J gene. This chain uses TRBV17 with TRBJ2-5; TRBD2 matches at 10 bases. CDR3 size: 15 residues. The junction had 2 bases not matched to a gene; V was cut back by 2 bases and J by 3 bases. Germline loops: CDR1 MNHDT, CDR2 YYDKIL. CDR3 residues: CASSRPGGAQDTQYF. Incomplete CDR3 DNA: TGTGCTAGCAGTAGACCTGGGGGGGCGCAAGACACCCAGTAC.

Concerning this clone itself: Gene names denote mouse genes. The missing CDR3 end, 1 residue past where the read stops, is filled in from the germline J gene. The rearrangement uses TRBV23 and TRBJ2-4; the DNA was not used to check the table's D call, TRBD1. The CDR3 has 13 amino acids. The germline V gene has CDR1 KGHTA and CDR2 FQNQQP. Here the CDR3 reads CSSSRRTGNTLYF. The CDR3 DNA, read in part, is TGCTCCAGCAGTCGGCGAACAGGGAACACCTTGTAC.

There are a few counts of this clone. Gene names are the mouse ones. The sequenced fragment ends 1 residue before the CDR3 boundary, so the rest is inferred from the germline J gene. V is TRBV15 and J is TRBJ2-7; D call uncertain. The CDR3 consists of 13 residues. In germline, CDR1 is SGHND, CDR2 FRSKSL. The V end was cut by 0 bases, the J end by 0 bases, with 3 bases between. CDR3 DNA (partial): TGTGCCAGCAGTTTAGCCATCTCCTATGAACAGTAC. It yields the protein CASSLAISYEQY. The CDR3, in full, reads CASSLAISYEQYF.

As concerns this clone: Gene names are mouse gene names. From the germline J gene comes the end of the CDR3, since the read stops 1 residue before it. The chain has TRBV23 and TRBJ2-7; no DNA check was done on the table's D call, TRBD2. Germline V gene sequence: CDR1 KGHTA, CDR2 FQNQQP. This CDR3 is built from 14 residues. CDR3 region: CSSSQSGGAGEQYF. The part of the CDR3 DNA that was read is TGCTCCAGCAGTCAATCTGGGGGGGCGGGAGAACAGTAC.

This clone showed up just a few times. Gene names and germline match the mouse. The CDR3 goes on 1 residue after the read ends, and that part is filled in from the germline J gene. The chain employs TRBV23 and TRBJ1-3; the table's D call, TRBD1, has no DNA check behind it. Per germline, CDR1 KGHTA and CDR2 FQNQQP. CDR3 length: 14 amino acids. The CDR3 protein is CSSSRDNSGNTLYF. Incomplete CDR3 DNA: TGCTCCAGCAGTCGGGACAATTCTGGAAATACGCTCTAT.

Comment on this clone: Gene names and germline match the mouse. Sequencing ends 1 residue short of the CDR3 end; the germline J gene provides the rest. The rearrangement uses TRBV14 and TRBJ1-1; no definite D call. The CDR3 has 13 amino acids. V dropped 1 base and J dropped 4 bases, with 8 bases sitting between them. Germline loops: CDR1 SGHDT, CDR2 FRDEAV. The CDR3 sequence: CASSFGEGTEVFF. Incomplete CDR3 DNA: TGTGCCAGCAGTTTCGGAGAAGGCACAGAAGTCTTC.

By frequency in the sample, this clone is medium-sized (0.01 to 0.1%). Mouse germline and gene names are used. The observed sequence ends 1 residue before the CDR3 terminus, with the missing tail filled in from the germline J gene. The chain uses TRBV1 and TRBJ2-1; TRBD2 aligns across 11 bases. V was pared by 4 bases and J by 3 bases, with 2 bases of the junction left unmatched. CDR1 and CDR2 (germline): NSQYPW, LRSPGD (reference sequence). The CDR3 sequence is 15 residues long. The sequenced CDR3 bases are TGCACCTGCAGTGAGGGACTGGGGGTCTATGCTGAGCAGTTC. Translating gives CTCSEGLGVYAEQF. In full, the CDR3 is CTCSEGLGVYAEQFF. The variable domain in full, with the rest retrieved from reference TRBV1 and TRBJ2-1, is VTLLEQNPRWRLVPRGQAVNLRCILKNSQYPWMSWYQQDLQKQLQWLFTLRSPGDKEVKSLPGADYLATRVTDTELRLQVANMSQGRTLYCTCSEGLGVYAEQFFGPGTRLTVL.